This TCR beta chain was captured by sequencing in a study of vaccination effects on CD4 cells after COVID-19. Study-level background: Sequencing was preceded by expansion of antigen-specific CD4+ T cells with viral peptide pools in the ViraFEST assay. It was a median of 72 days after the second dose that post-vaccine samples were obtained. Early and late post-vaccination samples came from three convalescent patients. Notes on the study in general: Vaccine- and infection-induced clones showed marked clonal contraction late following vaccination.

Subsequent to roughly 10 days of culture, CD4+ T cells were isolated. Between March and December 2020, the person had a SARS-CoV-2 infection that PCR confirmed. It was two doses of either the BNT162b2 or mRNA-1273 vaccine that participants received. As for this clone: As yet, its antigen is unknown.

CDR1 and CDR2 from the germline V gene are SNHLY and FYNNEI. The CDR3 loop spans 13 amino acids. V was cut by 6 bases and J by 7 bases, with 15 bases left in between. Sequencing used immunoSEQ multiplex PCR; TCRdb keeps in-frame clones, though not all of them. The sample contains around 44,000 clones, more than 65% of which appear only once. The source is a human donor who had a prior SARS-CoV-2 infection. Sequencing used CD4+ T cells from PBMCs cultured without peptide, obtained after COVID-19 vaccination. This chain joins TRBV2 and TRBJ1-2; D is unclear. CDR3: CASSLSSAVGYTF. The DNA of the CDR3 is TGTGCCAGCAGCCTCAGCTCCGCGGTTGGCTACACCTTC.